This T cell receptor (beta chain) was captured by sequencing in a study of blood T cells in healthy people across ages. With 5 bases removed from V and 5 bases from J, the gap between germline ends came to 9 bases. CDR1 is MNHEY, CDR2 SVGEGT, per germline. This CDR3 has 12 amino acids. Combining a sample-barcoded 5' primer with a J-beta primer mix, a second PCR ran for roughly 6 to 12 cycles. TCRdb re-analysed the 5' RACE reads in MiXCR, keeping a single row per CDR3 protein. Of about 830,000 distinct CDR3 sequences listed, 60% to 80% were seen once; the top ten hold roughly 26%. This clonotype was detected only a few times.

The chain links TRBV6-2 or TRBV6-3 to TRBJ1-2; D is uncertain. The receptor's source is a young man in good health. The material sequenced was blood. The CDR3 reads CASSQLLYGYTF. The CDR3 DNA sequence: TGTGCCAGCAGTCAACTTTTGTATGGCTACACCTTC.